This T cell receptor beta chain was captured in a study of Graves' ophthalmopathy and Graves' hyperthyroidism. On the study more broadly: At initial diagnosis, peripheral blood was obtained, and this preceded any treatment.

The CDR3 covers 16 residues. Germline V lookup: CDR1 SEHNR, CDR2 FQNEAQ (reference sequence). A diagnosis was made from clinical symptoms together with serum thyroxine, TRAb, thyroid ultrasound and orbital computed tomography. Concerning this clonotype: Mismatch with germline at one junction end may stem from a read error.

The TCR beta CDR3 regions underwent amplification from RNA transcripts. An initial RT-PCR round employing HTBI primers preceded a second-round multiplex PCR. Each CDR3 protein is one row after TCRdb ran MiXCR on the multiplex PCR reads. There are 650,000 to 900,000 distinct CDR3 sequences in the sample; around 40% occur only once, and around 40% lies in the top ten. V is TRBV7-9 and J is TRBJ2-2; D is ambiguous. The source of this sequence is an adult man with Graves' ophthalmopathy. The source material was peripheral blood. The CDR3 DNA reads TGCGCCAGCAGCTTGGATGGCAGGACGAACACCGGGGAGCTGTTTTTT. Protein product: CASSLDGRTNTGELFF.